Detailed here is one T cell receptor (beta chain). The antigen is not known. This entry comes from a study of T cells after yellow fever vaccination. At the level of the study: Those fractions that held only low numbers of cells were prepared using the SMART-Seq v4 Ultra Low Input RNA kit. Study results and caveats: Clonotypes shared by both compartments, CD4 and CD8, made up a small share.

Germline V gene data show CDR1 as MNHEY and CDR2 as SVGEGT. This CDR3 contains 16 residues. Trimming removed 0 bases from V and 1 base from J; junction bases left unmatched: 4. Via MiXCR, TCRdb re-called the 5' RACE reads, giving one row per CDR3 protein. The sample records about 360,000 distinct CDR3 sequences, over 5% being singletons. The rearrangement joins TRBV6-2 or TRBV6-3 to TRBJ2-5; 8 positions match TRBD2. This material consisted of PBMCs, taken 5 days after the yellow fever booster vaccination. The receptor comes from a young man who received the YFV17D yellow fever vaccine. The CDR3 region has the DNA TGTGCCAGCAGTTACTCCGGACTAGCCAGCCAAGAGACCCAGTACTTC. Translated: CASSYSGLASQETQYF.